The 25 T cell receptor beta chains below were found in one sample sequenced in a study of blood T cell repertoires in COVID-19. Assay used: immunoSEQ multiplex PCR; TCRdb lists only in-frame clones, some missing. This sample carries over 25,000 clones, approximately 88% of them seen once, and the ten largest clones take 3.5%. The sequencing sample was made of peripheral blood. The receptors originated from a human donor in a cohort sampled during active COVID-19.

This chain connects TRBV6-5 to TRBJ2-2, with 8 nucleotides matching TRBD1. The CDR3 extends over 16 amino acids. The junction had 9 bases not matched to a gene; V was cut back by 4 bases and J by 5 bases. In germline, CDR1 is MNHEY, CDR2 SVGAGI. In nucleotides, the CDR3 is TGTGCCAGCAGTTTATTAACAGGGGGGCGGACCGGGGAGCTGTTTTTT. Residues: CASSLLTGGRTGELFF.

The DNA for the CDR3 is TGTGCCAGCAGCCAAGAGCCCGTCAAAACCTACGGCTACACCTTC. This codes for CASSQEPVKTYGYTF. V usage is TRBV3-1 (or the pseudogene TRBV3-2) and J usage is TRBJ1-2, with D unresolved. The CDR3 totals 15 residues. Per germline, CDR1 LGHDT and CDR2 YNNKEL (reference sequence). V was clipped by 0 bases and J by 8 bases, with 16 bases between them.

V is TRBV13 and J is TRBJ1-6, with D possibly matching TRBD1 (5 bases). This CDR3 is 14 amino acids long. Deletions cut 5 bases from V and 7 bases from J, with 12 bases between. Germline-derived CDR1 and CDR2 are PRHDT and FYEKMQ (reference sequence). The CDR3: CASSPWGGNSPLHF. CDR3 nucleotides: TGTGCCAGCAGCCCCTGGGGGGGGAATTCACCCCTCCACTTT.

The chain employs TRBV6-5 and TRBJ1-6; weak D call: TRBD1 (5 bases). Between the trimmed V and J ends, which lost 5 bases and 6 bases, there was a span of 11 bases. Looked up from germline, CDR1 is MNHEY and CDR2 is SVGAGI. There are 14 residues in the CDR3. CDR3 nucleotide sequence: TGTGCCAGCAGTATAGCCCAGGGTAATTCACCCCTCCACTTT. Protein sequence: CASSIAQGNSPLHF.

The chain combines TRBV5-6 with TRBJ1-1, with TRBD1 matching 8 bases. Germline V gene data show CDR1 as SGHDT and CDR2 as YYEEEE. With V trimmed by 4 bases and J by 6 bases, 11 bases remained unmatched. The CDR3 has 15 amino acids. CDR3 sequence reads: CASSHRTGYHAEAFF. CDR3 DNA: TGTGCCAGCAGCCACCGGACAGGGTATCACGCTGAAGCTTTCTTT.

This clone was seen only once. The CDR3 DNA follows: TGTGCCAGCAGTGCGGGCTACGAGCAGTACTTC. This codes for CASSAGYEQYF. This chain links TRBV12-3 or TRBV12-4 with TRBJ2-7, with D possibly TRBD2 on 5 matching bases. The CDR3 sequence is 11 residues long. Between the trimmed V and J ends, which lost 5 bases and 3 bases, there was a span of 5 bases.

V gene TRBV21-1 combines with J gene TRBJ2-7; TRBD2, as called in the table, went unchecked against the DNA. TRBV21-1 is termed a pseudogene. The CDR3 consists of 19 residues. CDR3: CASRKSPLAGAPSTYEQYF. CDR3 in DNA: TGTGCCAGCAGGAAAAGTCCCCTAGCGGGGGCCCCAAGCACCTACGAGCAGTACTTC.

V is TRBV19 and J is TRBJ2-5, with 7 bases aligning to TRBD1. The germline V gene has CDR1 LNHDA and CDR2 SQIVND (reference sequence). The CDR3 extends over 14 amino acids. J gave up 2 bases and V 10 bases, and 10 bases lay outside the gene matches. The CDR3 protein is CATQIGQDQETQYF. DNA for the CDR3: TGTGCCACCCAGATCGGACAGGATCAAGAGACCCAGTACTTC.

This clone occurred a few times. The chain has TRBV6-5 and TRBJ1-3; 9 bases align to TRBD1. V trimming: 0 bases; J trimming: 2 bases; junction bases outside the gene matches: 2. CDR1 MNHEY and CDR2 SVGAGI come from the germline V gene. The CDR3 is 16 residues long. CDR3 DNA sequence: TGTGCCAGCAGTTACTCAGGGACAGGGACTGGAAACACCATATATTTT. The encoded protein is CASSYSGTGTGNTIYF.

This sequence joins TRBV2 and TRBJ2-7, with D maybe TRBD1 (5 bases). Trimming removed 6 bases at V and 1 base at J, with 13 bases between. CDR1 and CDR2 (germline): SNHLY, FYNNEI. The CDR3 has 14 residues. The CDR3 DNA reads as TGTGCCAGCAGGCTACAGGTCCTATCCTACGAGCAGTACTTC. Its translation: CASRLQVLSYEQYF.

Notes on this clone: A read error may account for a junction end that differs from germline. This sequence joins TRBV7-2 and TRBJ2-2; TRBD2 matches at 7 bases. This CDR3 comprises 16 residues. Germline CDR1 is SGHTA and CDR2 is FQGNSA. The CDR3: CASSLAERLVSGELFF. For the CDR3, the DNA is TGTGCCAGCAGCCTAGCGGAGCGGCTCGTGTCCGGGGAGCTGTTTTTT.

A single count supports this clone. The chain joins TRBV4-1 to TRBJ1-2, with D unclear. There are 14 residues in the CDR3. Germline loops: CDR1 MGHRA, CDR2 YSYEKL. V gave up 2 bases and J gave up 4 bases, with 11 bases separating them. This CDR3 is CASSQTAIGYGYTF. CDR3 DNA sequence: TGCGCCAGCAGCCAAACCGCAATCGGCTATGGCTACACCTTC.

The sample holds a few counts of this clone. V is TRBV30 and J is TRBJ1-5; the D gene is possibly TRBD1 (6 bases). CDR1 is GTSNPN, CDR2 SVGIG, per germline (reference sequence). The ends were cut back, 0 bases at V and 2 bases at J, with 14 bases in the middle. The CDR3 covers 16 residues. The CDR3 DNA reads TGTGCCTGGAGTGTACTTGGGGGCTTGGGCAATCAGCCCCAGCATTTT. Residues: CAWSVLGGLGNQPQHF.

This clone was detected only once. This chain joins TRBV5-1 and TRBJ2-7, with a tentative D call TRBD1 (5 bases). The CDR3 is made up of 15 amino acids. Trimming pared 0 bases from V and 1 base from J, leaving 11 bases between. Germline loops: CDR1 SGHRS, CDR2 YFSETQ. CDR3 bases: TGCGCCAGCAGCTTGGGACAGACGATATCCTACGAGCAGTACTTC. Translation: CASSLGQTISYEQYF.

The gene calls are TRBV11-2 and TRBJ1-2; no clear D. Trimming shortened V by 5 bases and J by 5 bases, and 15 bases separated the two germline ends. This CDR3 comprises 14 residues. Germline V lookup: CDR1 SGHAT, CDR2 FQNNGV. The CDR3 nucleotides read TGTGCCAGCAGCCGGGATTTACGGAATTATGGCTACACCTTC. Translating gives CASSRDLRNYGYTF. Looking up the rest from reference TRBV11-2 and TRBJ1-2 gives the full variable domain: EAGVAQSPRYKIIEKRQSVAFWCNPISGHATLYWYQQILGQGPKLLIQFQNNGVVDDSQLPKDRFSAERLKGVDSTLKIQPAKLEDSAVYLCASSRDLRNYGYTFGSGTRLTVV.

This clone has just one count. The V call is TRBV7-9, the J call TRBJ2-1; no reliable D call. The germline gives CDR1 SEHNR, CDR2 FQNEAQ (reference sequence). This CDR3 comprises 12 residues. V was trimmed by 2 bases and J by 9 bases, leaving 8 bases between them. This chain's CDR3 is CASSLSPGEQFF. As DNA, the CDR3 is TGTGCCAGCAGCTTATCTCCCGGTGAGCAGTTCTTC. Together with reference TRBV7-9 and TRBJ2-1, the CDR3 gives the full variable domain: DTGVSQNPRHKITKRGQNVTFRCDPISEHNRLYWYRQTLGQGPEFLTYFQNEAQLEKSRLLSDRFSAERPKGSFSTLEIQRTEQGDSAMYLCASSLSPGEQFFGPGTRLTVL.

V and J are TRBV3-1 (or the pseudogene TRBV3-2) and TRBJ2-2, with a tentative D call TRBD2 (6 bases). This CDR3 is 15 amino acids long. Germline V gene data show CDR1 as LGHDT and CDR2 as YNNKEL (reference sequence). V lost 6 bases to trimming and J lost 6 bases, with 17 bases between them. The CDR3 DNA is TGTGCCAGCAGGCAACTCGGGGGTAGGGCCGGGGAGCTGTTTTTT. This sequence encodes CASRQLGGRAGELFF.

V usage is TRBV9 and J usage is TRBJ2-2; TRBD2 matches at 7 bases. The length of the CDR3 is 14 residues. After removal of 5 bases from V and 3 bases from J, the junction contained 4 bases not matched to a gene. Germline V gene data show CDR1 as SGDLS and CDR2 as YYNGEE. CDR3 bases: TGTGCCAGCAGTCTAGCGGTGGACACCGGGGAGCTGTTTTTT. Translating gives CASSLAVDTGELFF.

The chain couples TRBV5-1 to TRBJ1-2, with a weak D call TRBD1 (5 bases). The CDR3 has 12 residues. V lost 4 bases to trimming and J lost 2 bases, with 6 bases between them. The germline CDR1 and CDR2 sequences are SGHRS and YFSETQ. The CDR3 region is CASSGQNYGYTF. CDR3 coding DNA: TGCGCCAGCAGCGGACAAAACTATGGCTACACCTTC. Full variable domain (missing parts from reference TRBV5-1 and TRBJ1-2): KAGVTQTPRYLIKTRGQQVTLSCSPISGHRSVSWYQQTPGQGLQFLFEYFSETQRNKGNFPGRFSGRQFSNSRSEMNVSTLELGDSALYLCASSGQNYGYTFGSGTRLTVV.

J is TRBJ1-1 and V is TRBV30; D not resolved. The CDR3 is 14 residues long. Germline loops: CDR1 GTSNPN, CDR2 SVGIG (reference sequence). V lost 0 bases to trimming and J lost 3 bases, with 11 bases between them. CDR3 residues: CAWSVRFGDTEAFF. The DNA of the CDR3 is TGTGCCTGGAGTGTACGGTTTGGAGACACTGAAGCTTTCTTT.

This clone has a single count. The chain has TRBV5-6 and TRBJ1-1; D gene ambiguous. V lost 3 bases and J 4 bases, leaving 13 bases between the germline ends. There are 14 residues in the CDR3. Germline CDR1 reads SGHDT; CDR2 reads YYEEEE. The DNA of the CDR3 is TGTGCCAGCAGCTCACGGGCCCGGGGCACTGAAGCTTTCTTT. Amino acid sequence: CASSSRARGTEAFF.

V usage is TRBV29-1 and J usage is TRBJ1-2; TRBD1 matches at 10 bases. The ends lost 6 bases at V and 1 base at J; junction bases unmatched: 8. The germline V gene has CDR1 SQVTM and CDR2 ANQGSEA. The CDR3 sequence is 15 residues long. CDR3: CSVPRGTGDNYGYTF. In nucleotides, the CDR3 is TGCAGCGTCCCGCGCGGGACAGGGGATAACTATGGCTACACCTTC.

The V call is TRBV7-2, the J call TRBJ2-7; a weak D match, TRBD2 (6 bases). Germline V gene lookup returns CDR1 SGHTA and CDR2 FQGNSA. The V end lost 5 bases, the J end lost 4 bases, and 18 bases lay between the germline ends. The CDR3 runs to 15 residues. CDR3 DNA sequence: TGTGCCAGCAGCGCGACTAGAGCCGGACCGTACGAGCAGTACTTC. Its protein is CASSATRAGPYEQYF.

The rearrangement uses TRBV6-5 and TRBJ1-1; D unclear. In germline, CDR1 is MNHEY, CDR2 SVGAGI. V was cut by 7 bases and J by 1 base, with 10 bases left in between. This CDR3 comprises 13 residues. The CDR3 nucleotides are TGTGCCAGCAAGTCCCGAGCGAACACTGAAGCTTTCTTT. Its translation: CASKSRANTEAFF.

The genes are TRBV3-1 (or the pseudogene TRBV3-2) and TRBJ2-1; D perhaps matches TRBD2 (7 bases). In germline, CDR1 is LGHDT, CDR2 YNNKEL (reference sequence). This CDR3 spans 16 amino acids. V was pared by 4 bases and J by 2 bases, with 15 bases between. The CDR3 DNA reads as TGTGCCAGCAGCCCTAAAGTGGGGGGGCCCTACAATGAGCAGTTCTTC. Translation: CASSPKVGGPYNEQFF.